This TCR beta chain was recorded in a study of technical replicates of blood from several donors. Deletions cut 0 bases from V and 8 bases from J, with 14 bases between. Germline-derived CDR1 and CDR2 are MNHEY and SMNVEV (reference sequence). The CDR3 runs 15 residues. Libraries were prepared by immunoSEQ multiplex PCR; TCRdb keeps only in-frame clonotypes and omits some of them. The table has 60,000 to 80,000 clones, 85% to 95% seen once; the top ten hold 0.38%. What was sequenced was T cells isolated from PBMCs. The chain uses TRBV27 and TRBJ1-5; D possibly corresponds to TRBD1 (6 bases). The TCR comes from a human donor in good health. The CDR3, as DNA: TGTGCCAGCAGTTTATCGGGGGACATGAGGGAGCCCCAGCATTTT. This encodes CASSLSGDMREPQHF.